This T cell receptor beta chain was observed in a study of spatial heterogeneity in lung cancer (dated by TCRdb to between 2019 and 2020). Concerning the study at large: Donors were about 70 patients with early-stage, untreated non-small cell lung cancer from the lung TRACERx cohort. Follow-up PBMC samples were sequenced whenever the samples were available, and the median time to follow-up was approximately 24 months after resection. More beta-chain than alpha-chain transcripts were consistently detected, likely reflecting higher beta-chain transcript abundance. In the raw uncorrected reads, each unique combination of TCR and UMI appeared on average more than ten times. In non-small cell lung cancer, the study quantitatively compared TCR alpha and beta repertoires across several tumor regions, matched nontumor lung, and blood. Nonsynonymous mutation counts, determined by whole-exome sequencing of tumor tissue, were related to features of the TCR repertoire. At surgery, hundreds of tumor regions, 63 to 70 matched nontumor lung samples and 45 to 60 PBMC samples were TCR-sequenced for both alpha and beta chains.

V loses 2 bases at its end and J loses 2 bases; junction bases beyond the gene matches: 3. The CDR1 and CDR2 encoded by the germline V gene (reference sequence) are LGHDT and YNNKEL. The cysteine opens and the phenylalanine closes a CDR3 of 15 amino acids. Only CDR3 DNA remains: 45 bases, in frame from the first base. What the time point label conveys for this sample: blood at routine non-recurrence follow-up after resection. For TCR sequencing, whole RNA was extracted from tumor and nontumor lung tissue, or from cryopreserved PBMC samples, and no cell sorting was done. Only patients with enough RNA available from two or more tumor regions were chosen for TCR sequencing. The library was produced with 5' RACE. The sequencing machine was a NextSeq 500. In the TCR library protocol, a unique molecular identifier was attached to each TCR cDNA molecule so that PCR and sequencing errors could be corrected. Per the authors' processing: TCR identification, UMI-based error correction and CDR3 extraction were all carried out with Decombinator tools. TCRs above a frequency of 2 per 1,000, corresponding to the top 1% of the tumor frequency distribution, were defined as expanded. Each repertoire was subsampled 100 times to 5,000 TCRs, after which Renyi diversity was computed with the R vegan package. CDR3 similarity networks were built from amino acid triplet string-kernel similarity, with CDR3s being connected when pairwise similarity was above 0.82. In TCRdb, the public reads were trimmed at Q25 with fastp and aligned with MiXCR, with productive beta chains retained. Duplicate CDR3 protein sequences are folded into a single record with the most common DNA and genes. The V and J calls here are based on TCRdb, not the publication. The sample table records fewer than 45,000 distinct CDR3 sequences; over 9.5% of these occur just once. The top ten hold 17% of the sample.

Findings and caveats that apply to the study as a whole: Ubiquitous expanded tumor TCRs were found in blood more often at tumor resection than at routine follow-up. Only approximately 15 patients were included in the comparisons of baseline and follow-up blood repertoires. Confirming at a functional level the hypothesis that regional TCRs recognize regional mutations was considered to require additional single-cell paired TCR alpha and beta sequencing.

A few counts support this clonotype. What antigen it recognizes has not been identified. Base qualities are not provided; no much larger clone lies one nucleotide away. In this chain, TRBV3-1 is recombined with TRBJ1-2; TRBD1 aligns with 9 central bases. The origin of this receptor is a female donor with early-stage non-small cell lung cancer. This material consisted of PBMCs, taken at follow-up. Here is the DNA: TGTGCCAGCAGCCAAACGACAGGGGGAAACTATGGCTACACCTTC. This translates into CASSQTTGGNYGYTF.